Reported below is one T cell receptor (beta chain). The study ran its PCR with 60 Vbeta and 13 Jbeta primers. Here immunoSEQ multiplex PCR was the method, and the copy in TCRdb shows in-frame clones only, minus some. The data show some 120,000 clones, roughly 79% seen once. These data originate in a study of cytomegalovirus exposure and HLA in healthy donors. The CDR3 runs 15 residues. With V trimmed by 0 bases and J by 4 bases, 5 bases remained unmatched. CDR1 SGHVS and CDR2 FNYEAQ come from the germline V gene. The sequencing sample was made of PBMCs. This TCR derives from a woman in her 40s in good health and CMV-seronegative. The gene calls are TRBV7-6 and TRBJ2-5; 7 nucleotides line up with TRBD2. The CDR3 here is CASSLALGRGETQYF. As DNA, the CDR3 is TGTGCCAGCAGCTTAGCTCTGGGGAGGGGAGAGACCCAGTACTTC.